The 21 T cell receptor beta chains below all came from one sample that was sequenced in a study of graft-versus-host responses after intestinal transplantation. Using immunoSEQ multiplex PCR, the repertoire was profiled, and TCRdb retains in-frame clones only, with some absent. The sample lists 96,000 or so clones, about 94% occurring once. Their cognate antigens are unknown. This material consisted of unstimulated CD4+ T cells sorted from spleen or lymph node cells, taken before intestinal transplant. Source of these receptors: a human donor who received an intestinal transplant.

CDR3: CASRPKQGLTDTQYF. The CDR3 DNA reads TGTGCCAGCAGACCGAAACAGGGCCTCACAGATACGCAGTATTTT. The V call is TRBV11-3, the J call TRBJ2-3, with a tentative D call TRBD1 (6 bases). Germline V gene data show CDR1 as SGHNT and CDR2 as YENEEA. The CDR3 loop spans 15 amino acids. V shed 6 bases and J shed 2 bases, with 15 bases lying between them.

V gene TRBV14 combines with J gene TRBJ2-5; the match to TRBD1 covers 9 bases. Germline lookup yields CDR1 SGHDN and CDR2 FVKESK. V shed 4 bases and J 3 bases; nucleotides not matched to a gene: 9. The CDR3 has 16 residues. The CDR3 sequence is CASSLAKGQGEETQYF. The CDR3 coding sequence is TGTGCCAGCAGCCTAGCGAAGGGACAGGGAGAAGAGACCCAGTACTTC.

The chain is built from TRBV12-5 and TRBJ1-1; unclear D gene. Germline loops: CDR1 LGHNT, CDR2 FRNRAP. CDR3 length equals 12 residues. V was clipped by 1 base and J by 3 bases, with 3 bases between them. Here the CDR3 DNA reads TGTGCTAGTGGTTTGGGGCACACTGAAGCTTTCTTT. As protein: CASGLGHTEAFF.

This chain uses TRBV30 with TRBJ1-2, with TRBD1 matching over 9 bases. Trimming at V came to 3 bases and at J to 5 bases, leaving 1 base not matched to a gene. The length of the CDR3 is 12 residues. CDR1 is GTSNPN and CDR2 is SVGIG in the germline V gene (reference sequence). The CDR3 protein is CAWRGTGYGYTF. In DNA, the CDR3 is TGTGCCTGGAGAGGGACAGGGTATGGCTACACCTTC.

This clone was detected a few times. J is TRBJ1-1 and V is TRBV6-1; TRBD1 matches at 9 bases. This CDR3 is built from 15 residues. V lost 2 bases, J lost 3 bases, and 4 bases stayed unmatched. Germline CDR1 is MNHNS and CDR2 is SASEGT. In DNA, the CDR3 is TGTGCCAGCAGTGAATACAGGACAGGGGACACTGAAGCTTTCTTT. Residues: CASSEYRTGDTEAFF.

This clone showed up just once. The chain carries TRBV6-1 and TRBJ1-2; D may be TRBD1 (5 bases). This CDR3 region has 13 residues. The ends were cut back, 6 bases at V and 3 bases at J, with 11 bases in the middle. CDR1 and CDR2 (germline): MNHNS, SASEGT. The CDR3 protein is CASRIDRDYGYTF. The CDR3 DNA is TGTGCCAGCAGGATCGACAGAGACTATGGCTACACCTTC.

The chain joins TRBV12-5 to TRBJ2-1, with 9 bases matching TRBD2. Germline V gene sequence: CDR1 LGHNT, CDR2 FRNRAP. The ends lost 1 base at V and 4 bases at J; junction bases unmatched: 11. CDR3 size: 18 residues. CDR3: CASGLEWAGLAPYNEQFF. CDR3 coding DNA: TGTGCTAGTGGTTTGGAATGGGCTGGACTAGCGCCGTACAATGAGCAGTTCTTC.

The chain carries TRBV5-1 and TRBJ2-1; the D gene is possibly TRBD1 (6 bases). In germline, CDR1 is SGHRS, CDR2 YFSETQ. V was shortened by 3 bases and J by 9 bases, with 13 bases between the two germline ends. This CDR3 comprises 13 residues. CDR3 nucleotides: TGCGCCAGCAGCTGGGGGCCCAGGGCTGAGCAGTTCTTC. Amino acids: CASSWGPRAEQFF.

The chain recombines TRBV4-2 with TRBJ1-2; D may be TRBD1 (5 bases). Germline V CDR1 and CDR2: LGHNA, YNFKEQ. This CDR3 comprises 18 residues. The germline V and J ends were trimmed by 0 bases and 1 base, with 18 bases remaining between them. Written as DNA, the CDR3 is TGTGCCAGCAGCCAAGATCGTCCAGGACACTCTGTTAACTATGGCTACACCTTC. It codes for CASSQDRPGHSVNYGYTF.

The CDR3 nucleotides are TGTGCCAGCAGCCAAGAACTAGCGGGGGGGTTTTACGAGCAGTACTTC. Translation gives CASSQELAGGFYEQYF. The gene calls are TRBV4-2 and TRBJ2-7, with 13 bases aligning to TRBD2. The V and J ends lost 0 bases and 4 bases, in that order; junction bases with no gene match: 3. Germline lookup yields CDR1 LGHNA and CDR2 YNFKEQ. This CDR3 region has 16 residues.

The chain combines TRBV4-1 with TRBJ1-3, with D perhaps TRBD1 (6 bases). The germline V gene encodes CDR1 MGHRA and CDR2 YSYEKL. This CDR3 contains 14 residues. Trimming removed 5 bases at V and 5 bases at J, with 13 bases between. The CDR3, as DNA: TGCGCCAGCAGCGAACAGGGTTCTCGAAACACCATATATTTT. It encodes CASSEQGSRNTIYF.

This clone was counted once. This chain connects TRBV14 to TRBJ2-7; 7 bases align to TRBD2. From germline, CDR1 is SGHDN and CDR2 FVKESK. The CDR3 extends over 16 amino acids. After removal of 0 bases from V and 2 bases from J, the junction contained 7 bases not matched to a gene. In nucleotides, the CDR3 is TGTGCCAGCAGCCAAGAGAACGGGAGGCCGCCCTACGAGCAGTACTTC. This translates into CASSQENGRPPYEQYF. Drawing the rest from reference TRBV14 and TRBJ2-7, the complete variable domain is EAGVTQFPSHSVIEKGQTVTLRCDPISGHDNLYWYRRVMGKEIKFLLHFVKESKQDESGMPNNRFLAERTGGTYSTLKVQPAELEDSGVYFCASSQENGRPPYEQYFGPGTRLTVT.

CDR3 protein: CATRGDTNYGYTF. The CDR3 bases are TGTGCCACCCGGGGGGATACTAACTATGGCTACACCTTC. The chain uses TRBV19 and TRBJ1-2, with D possibly TRBD1 on 5 matching bases. This CDR3 is built from 13 residues. Deletions cut 10 bases from V and 0 bases from J, with 12 bases between. The germline gives CDR1 LNHDA, CDR2 SQIVND (reference sequence). The full variable domain, in which reference TRBV19 and TRBJ1-2 provide the parts outside the CDR3, is DGGITQSPKYLFRKEGQNVTLSCEQNLNHDAMYWYRQDPGQGLRLIYYSQIVNDFQKGDIAEGYSVSREKKESFPLTVTSAQKNPTAFYLCATRGDTNYGYTFGSGTRLTVV.

The J gene is TRBJ1-6, the V gene TRBV28; TRBD1 aligns across 7 bases. CDR1 is MDHEN, CDR2 SYDVKM, per germline. The CDR3 is 15 residues long. J gave up 5 bases and V 5 bases, and 6 bases lay outside the gene matches. Here the CDR3 DNA reads TGTGCCAGCAGTGCTCTCGACAGGGATAATTCACCCCTCCACTTT. It is translated as CASSALDRDNSPLHF. Filled out from reference TRBV28 and TRBJ1-6, the complete variable domain reads DVKVTQSSRYLVKRTGEKVFLECVQDMDHENMFWYRQDPGLGLRLIYFSYDVKMKEKGDIPEGYSVSREKKERFSLILESASTNQTSMYLCASSALDRDNSPLHFGNGTRLTVT.

The chain uses TRBV7-9 and TRBJ1-2, with a tentative D call TRBD1 (5 bases). Looked up from germline, CDR1 is SEHNR and CDR2 is FQNEAQ (reference sequence). The V end lost 1 base, the J end lost 3 bases, and 15 bases lay between the germline ends. CDR3 length equals 16 residues. The CDR3: CASSLGGATEYYGYTF. The CDR3 DNA reads TGTGCCAGCAGCTTAGGCGGGGCGACGGAATACTATGGCTACACCTTC.

The CDR3 nucleotides read TGTGCCACCGCGACCCTCCCGGGATCTGAGTTAAAGTATTTT. Translating it yields CATATLPGSELKYF. This chain joins TRBV6-1 and TRBJ2-3; D might be TRBD2 (5 bases). The V and J ends lost 10 bases and 13 bases respectively, with 27 bases between them. This CDR3 region has 14 residues. The germline V gene encodes CDR1 MNHNS and CDR2 SASEGT.

This chain links TRBV11-2 with TRBJ1-6; D gene ambiguous. The V end was cut by 5 bases, the J end by 0 bases, with 11 bases between. Per germline, CDR1 SGHAT and CDR2 FQNNGV. There are 16 residues in the CDR3. The CDR3 DNA follows: TGTGCCAGCAGCCCAGACACCAGCTCCTATAATTCACCCCTCCACTTT. It specifies CASSPDTSSYNSPLHF.

The chain has TRBV6-5 and TRBJ1-2, with D possibly matching TRBD1 (6 bases). CDR1 and CDR2 (germline): MNHEY, SVGAGI. V was clipped by 6 bases and J by 5 bases, with 10 bases between them. This CDR3 is built from 12 residues. Here the CDR3 reads CASRAQGYGYTF. The DNA of the CDR3 is TGTGCCAGCAGGGCACAGGGTTATGGCTACACCTTC.

The genes are TRBV6-5 and TRBJ2-3; 12 nucleotides agree with TRBD2. J gave up 4 bases and V 5 bases, and 1 base lay outside the gene matches. The CDR3 is 14 amino acids. CDR1 and CDR2 from the germline V gene are MNHEY and SVGAGI. CDR3 loop: CASSASGRADTQYF. In DNA, the CDR3 is TGTGCCAGCAGTGCTAGCGGGAGGGCAGATACGCAGTATTTT.

This chain uses TRBV7-8 with TRBJ2-7; unclear D gene. Germline-derived CDR1 and CDR2 are SGHVS and FQNEAQ. Between the trimmed V and J ends, which lost 2 bases and 12 bases, there was a span of 26 bases. The CDR3 runs to 16 residues. CDR3 region: CASSLPPRMTLRRRYF. The CDR3 DNA follows: TGTGCCAGCAGCTTACCCCCGCGAATGACGTTGAGGCGGCGGTACTTC.

The chain uses TRBV5-1 and TRBJ2-1, with a tentative D call TRBD1 (6 bases). Per germline, CDR1 SGHRS and CDR2 YFSETQ. The CDR3 sequence is 13 residues long. Trimming pared 4 bases from V and 3 bases from J, leaving 8 bases between. CDR3 in amino acids: CASSPDSYNEQFF. CDR3 bases: TGCGCCAGCAGCCCGGACAGCTACAATGAGCAGTTCTTC. Based on the CDR3 plus reference TRBV5-1 and TRBJ2-1, the full variable domain is KAGVTQTPRYLIKTRGQQVTLSCSPISGHRSVSWYQQTPGQGLQFLFEYFSETQRNKGNFPGRFSGRQFSNSRSEMNVSTLELGDSALYLCASSPDSYNEQFFGPGTRLTVL.